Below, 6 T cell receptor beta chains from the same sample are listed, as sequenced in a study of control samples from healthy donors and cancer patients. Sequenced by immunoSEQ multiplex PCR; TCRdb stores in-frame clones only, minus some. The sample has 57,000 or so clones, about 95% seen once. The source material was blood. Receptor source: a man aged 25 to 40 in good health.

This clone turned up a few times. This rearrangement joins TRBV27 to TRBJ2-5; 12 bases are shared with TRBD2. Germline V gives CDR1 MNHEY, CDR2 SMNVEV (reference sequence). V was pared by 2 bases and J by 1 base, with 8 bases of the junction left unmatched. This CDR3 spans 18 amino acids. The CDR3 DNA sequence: TGTGCCAGCAGTTTAGGGCTAGCGGGAGGGCCGGGCCAAGAGACCCAGTACTTC. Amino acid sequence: CASSLGLAGGPGQETQYF.

The CDR3, as DNA: TGTGCCAGCAGTTACTCGAGGGGGAGGAGTGAAGCTTTCTTT. Its translation is CASSYSRGRSEAFF. V gene TRBV6-2 or TRBV6-3 combines with J gene TRBJ1-1; D is perhaps TRBD1 (6 bases). The germline gives CDR1 MNHEY, CDR2 SVGEGT. CDR3 length: 14 amino acids. Trimming took 0 bases from V and 7 from J, leaving 12 bases between them.

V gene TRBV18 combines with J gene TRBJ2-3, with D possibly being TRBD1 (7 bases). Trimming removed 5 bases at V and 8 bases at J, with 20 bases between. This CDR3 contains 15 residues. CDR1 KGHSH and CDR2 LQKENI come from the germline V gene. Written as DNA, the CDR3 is TGTGCCAGCTCAACAGGACAGGCCAGAGCGGGTACGCAGTATTTT. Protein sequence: CASSTGQARAGTQYF.

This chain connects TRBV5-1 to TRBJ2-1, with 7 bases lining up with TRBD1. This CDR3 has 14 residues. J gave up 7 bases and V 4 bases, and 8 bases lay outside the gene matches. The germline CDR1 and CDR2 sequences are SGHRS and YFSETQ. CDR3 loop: CASSVQGVGNEQFF. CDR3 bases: TGCGCCAGCAGCGTTCAGGGGGTGGGGAATGAGCAGTTCTTC. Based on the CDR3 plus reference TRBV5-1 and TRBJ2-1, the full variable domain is KAGVTQTPRYLIKTRGQQVTLSCSPISGHRSVSWYQQTPGQGLQFLFEYFSETQRNKGNFPGRFSGRQFSNSRSEMNVSTLELGDSALYLCASSVQGVGNEQFFGPGTRLTVL.

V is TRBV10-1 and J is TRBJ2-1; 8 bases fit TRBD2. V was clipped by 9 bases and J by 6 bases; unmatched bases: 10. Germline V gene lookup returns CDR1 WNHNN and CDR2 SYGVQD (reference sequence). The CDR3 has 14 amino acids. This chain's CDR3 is CASREGLGSNEQFF. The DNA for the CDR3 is TGCGCCAGTCGGGAGGGCCTGGGTTCCAATGAGCAGTTCTTC.

In DNA, the CDR3 is TGTGCCAGCAGCTTAACGGGCTACGAGCAGTACTTC. Translation: CASSLTGYEQYF. J is TRBJ2-7 and V is TRBV7-9; D is uncertain. The CDR3 has 12 residues. Germline V CDR1 and CDR2: SEHNR, FQNEAQ (reference sequence). Between the trimmed V and J ends, which lost 2 bases and 3 bases, there was a span of 5 bases.